The entry below describes one TCR beta chain. This sample was taken from a study of OX40 agonist ivuxolimab in advanced cancers. In the study overall: Ivuxolimab, an agonist antibody against OX40 (CD134), was given to patients.

The CDR3 is made up of 16 amino acids. Trimming removed 5 bases from V and 1 base from J; junction bases left unmatched: 8. Germline lookup yields CDR1 MDHEN and CDR2 SYDVKM. Measured with immunoSEQ multiplex PCR; TCRdb has only the in-frame clones, and not every one. The sample consists of about 88,000 clones, more than 80% of them appearing once. This TCR derives from an adult with an advanced solid tumor such as melanoma, head and neck, liver or kidney cancer. The specimen comprised CD4+ or CD8+ T cells sorted from blood, sampled in a trial of the OX40 agonist ivuxolimab. The gene calls are TRBV28 and TRBJ1-1; TRBD1 agrees at 9 bases. CDR3 in DNA: TGTGCCAGCAGTATCCTCGGACAGGGGAAGAACACTGAAGCTTTCTTT. Its protein product is CASSILGQGKNTEAFF.